The entry below gives a single T cell receptor beta chain sequence along with its context. RNA transcripts yielded amplified TCR beta CDR3 regions. First-round RT-PCR targeting the TCR CDR3 was performed with the HTBI primer set. TCRdb called the multiplex PCR reads again in MiXCR, with one record for every CDR3 protein. Of over 550,000 distinct CDR3 sequences listed, approximately 16% are singletons. The sample comes from a study of T cells in Graves' hyperthyroidism and ophthalmopathy. The sequenced material came from blood. The receptor's source is a woman under 30 with Graves' hyperthyroidism.

The CDR3 here is CASTLGRNIQYF. Here the CDR3 DNA reads TGTGCCAGCACCCTCGGTCGGAACATTCAGTACTTC. The chain is built from TRBV12-3 or TRBV12-4 and TRBJ2-4; D ambiguous. The germline V and J ends were trimmed by 7 bases and 7 bases, with 11 bases remaining between them. The CDR3 runs 12 residues.